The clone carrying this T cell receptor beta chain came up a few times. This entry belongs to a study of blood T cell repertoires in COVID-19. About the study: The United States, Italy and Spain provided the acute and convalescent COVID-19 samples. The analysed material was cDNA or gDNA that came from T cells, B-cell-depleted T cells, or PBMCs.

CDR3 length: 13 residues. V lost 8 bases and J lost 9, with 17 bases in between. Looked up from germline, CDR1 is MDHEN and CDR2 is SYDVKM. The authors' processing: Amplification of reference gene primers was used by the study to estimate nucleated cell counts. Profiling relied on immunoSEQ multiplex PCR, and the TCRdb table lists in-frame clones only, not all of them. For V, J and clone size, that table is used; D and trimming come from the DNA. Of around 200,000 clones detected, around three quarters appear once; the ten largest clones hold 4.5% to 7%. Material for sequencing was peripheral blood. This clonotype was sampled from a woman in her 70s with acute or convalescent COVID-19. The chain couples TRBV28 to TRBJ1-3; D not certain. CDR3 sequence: CASSRGADSTIYF. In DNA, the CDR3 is TGTGCCAGCTCCCGGGGTGCCGATAGCACCATATATTTT. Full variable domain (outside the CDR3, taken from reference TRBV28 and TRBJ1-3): DVKVTQSSRYLVKRTGEKVFLECVQDMDHENMFWYRQDPGLGLRLIYFSYDVKMKEKGDIPEGYSVSREKKERFSLILESASTNQTSMYLCASSRGADSTIYFGEGSWLTVV.